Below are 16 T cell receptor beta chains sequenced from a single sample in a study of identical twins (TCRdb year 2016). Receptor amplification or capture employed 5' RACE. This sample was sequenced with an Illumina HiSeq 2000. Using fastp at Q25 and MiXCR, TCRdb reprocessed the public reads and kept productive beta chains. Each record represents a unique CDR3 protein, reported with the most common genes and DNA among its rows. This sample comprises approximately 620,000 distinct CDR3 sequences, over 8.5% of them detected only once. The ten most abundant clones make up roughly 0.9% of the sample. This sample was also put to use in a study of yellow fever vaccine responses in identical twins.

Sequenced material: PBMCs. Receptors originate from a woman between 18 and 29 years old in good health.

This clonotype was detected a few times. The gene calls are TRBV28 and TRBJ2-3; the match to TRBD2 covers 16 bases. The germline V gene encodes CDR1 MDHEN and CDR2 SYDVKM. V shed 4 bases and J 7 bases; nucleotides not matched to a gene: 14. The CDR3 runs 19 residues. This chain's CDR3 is CASSSFGTSGRADTNTQYF. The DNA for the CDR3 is TGTGCCAGCAGTTCCTTTGGGACTAGCGGGAGGGCCGATACGAATACGCAGTATTTT.

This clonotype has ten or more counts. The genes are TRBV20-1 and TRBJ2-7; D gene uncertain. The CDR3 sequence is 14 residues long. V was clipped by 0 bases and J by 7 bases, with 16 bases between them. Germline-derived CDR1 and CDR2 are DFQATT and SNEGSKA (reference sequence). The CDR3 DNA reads TGCAGTGCTAGAGAGGACCCGGCTCGCGTGGAGCAGTACTTC. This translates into CSAREDPARVEQYF.

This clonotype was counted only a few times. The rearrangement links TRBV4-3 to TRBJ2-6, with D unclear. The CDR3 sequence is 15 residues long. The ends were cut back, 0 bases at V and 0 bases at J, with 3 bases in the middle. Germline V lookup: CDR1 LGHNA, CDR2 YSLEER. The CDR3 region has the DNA TGCGCCAGCAGCCAAGAGGCCTCTGGGGCCAACGTCCTGACTTTC. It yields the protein CASSQEASGANVLTF.

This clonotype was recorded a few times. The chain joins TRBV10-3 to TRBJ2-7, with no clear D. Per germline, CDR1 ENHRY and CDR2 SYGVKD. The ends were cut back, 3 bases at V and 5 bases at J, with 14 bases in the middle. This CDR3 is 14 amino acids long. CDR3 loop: CAISDRERADEQYF. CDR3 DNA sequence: TGTGCCATCAGTGATAGGGAAAGGGCCGACGAGCAGTACTTC.

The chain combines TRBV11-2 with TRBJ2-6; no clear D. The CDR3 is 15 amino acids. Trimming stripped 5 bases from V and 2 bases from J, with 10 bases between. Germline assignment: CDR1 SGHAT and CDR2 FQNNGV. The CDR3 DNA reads TGTGCCAGCAGCCACCAAGTACCTGGGGCCAACGTCCTGACTTTC. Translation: CASSHQVPGANVLTF. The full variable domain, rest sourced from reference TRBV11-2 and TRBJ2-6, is EAGVAQSPRYKIIEKRQSVAFWCNPISGHATLYWYQQILGQGPKLLIQFQNNGVVDDSQLPKDRFSAERLKGVDSTLKIQPAKLEDSAVYLCASSHQVPGANVLTFGAGSRLTVL.

For the CDR3, the DNA is TGTGCCAGCAGCTTAGTTGGGACAGGGTTAGCATACGAGCAGTACTTC. This codes for CASSLVGTGLAYEQYF. The genes are TRBV7-2 and TRBJ2-7, with 9 nucleotides matching TRBD1. CDR1 and CDR2 from the germline V gene are SGHTA and FQGNSA. The CDR3 has 16 amino acids. Germline trimming cut 1 base from V and 4 bases from J; bases unmatched to any gene: 8. Full variable domain (missing parts from reference TRBV7-2 and TRBJ2-7): GAGVSQSPSNKVTEKGKDVELRCDPISGHTALYWYRQSLGQGLEFLIYFQGNSAPDKSGLPSDRFSAERTGGSVSTLTIQRTQQEDSAVYLCASSLVGTGLAYEQYFGPGTRLTVT.

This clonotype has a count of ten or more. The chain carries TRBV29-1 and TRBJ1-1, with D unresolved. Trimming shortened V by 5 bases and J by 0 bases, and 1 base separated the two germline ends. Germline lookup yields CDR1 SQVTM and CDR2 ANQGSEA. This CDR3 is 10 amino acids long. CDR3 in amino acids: CSVLNTEAFF. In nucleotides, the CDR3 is TGCAGCGTTCTGAACACTGAAGCTTTCTTT.

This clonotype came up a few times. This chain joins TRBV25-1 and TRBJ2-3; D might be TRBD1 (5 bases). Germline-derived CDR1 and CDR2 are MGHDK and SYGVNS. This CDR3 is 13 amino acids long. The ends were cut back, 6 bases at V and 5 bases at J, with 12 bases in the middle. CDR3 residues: CASRFWGVDTQYF. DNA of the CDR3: TGTGCCAGCAGGTTTTGGGGCGTAGATACGCAGTATTTT. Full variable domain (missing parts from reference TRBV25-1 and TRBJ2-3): EADIYQTPRYLVIGTGKKITLECSQTMGHDKMYWYQQDPGMELHLIHYSYGVNSTEKGDLSSESTVSRIRTEHFPLTLESARPSHTSQYLCASRFWGVDTQYFGPGTRLTVL.

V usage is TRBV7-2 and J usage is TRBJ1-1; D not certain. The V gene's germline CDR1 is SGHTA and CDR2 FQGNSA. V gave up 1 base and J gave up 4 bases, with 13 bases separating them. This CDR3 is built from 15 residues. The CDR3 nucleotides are TGTGCCAGCAGCTTAGGAAGGGCTATCCCCACTGAAGCTTTCTTT. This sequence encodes CASSLGRAIPTEAFF. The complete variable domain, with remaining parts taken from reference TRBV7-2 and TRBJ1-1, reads GAGVSQSPSNKVTEKGKDVELRCDPISGHTALYWYRQSLGQGLEFLIYFQGNSAPDKSGLPSDRFSAERTGGSVSTLTIQRTQQEDSAVYLCASSLGRAIPTEAFFGQGTRLTVV.

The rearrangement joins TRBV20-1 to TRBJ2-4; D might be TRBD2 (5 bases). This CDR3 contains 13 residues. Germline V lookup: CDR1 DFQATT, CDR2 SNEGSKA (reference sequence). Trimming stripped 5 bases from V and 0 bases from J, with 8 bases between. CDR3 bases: TGCAGTGCTGAGGGAGAAGCCAAAAACATTCAGTACTTC. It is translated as CSAEGEAKNIQYF.

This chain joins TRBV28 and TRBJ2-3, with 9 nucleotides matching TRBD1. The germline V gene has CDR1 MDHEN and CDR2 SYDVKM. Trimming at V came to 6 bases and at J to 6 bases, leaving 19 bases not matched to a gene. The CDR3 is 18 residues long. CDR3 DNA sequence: TGTGCCAGCAGGTTTAGCCGACAGGGGGTTGTTGTGTCGGATACGCAGTATTTT. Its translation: CASRFSRQGVVVSDTQYF.

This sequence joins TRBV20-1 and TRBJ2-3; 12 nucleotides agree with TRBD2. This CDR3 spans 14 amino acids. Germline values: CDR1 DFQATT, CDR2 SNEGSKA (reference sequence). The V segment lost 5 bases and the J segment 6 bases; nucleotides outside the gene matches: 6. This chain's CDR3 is CSAPGLAGPDTQYF. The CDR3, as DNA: TGCAGTGCTCCAGGACTAGCGGGACCGGATACGCAGTATTTT.

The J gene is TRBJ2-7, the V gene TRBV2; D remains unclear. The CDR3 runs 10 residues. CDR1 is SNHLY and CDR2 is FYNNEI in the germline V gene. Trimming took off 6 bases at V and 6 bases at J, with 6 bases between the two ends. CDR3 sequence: CASRQVEQYF. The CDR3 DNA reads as TGTGCCAGCAGGCAGGTCGAGCAGTACTTC.

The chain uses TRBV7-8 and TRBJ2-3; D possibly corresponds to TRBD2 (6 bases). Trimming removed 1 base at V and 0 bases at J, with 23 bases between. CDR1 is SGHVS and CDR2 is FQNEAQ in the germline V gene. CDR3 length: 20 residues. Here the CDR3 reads CASSLGIAARPMSSTDTQYF. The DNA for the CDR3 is TGTGCCAGCAGCTTAGGAATAGCGGCCCGGCCCATGTCTAGCACAGATACGCAGTATTTT.

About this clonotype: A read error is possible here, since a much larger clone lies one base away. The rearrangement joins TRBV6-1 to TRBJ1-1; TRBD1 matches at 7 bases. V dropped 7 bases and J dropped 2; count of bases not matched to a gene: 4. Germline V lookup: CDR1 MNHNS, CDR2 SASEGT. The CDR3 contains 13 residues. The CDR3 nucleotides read TGTGCCAGCAAGGGGGCAGGAAACACTGAAGCTTTCTTT. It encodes CASKGAGNTEAFF.

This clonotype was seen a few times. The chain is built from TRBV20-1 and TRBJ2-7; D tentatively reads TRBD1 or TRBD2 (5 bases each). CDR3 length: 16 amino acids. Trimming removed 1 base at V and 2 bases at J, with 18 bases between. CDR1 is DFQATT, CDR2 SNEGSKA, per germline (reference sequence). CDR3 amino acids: CSARGGSGNSAYEQYF. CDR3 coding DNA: TGCAGTGCTAGAGGGGGGAGTGGGAATTCGGCCTACGAGCAGTACTTC.